The rows below give T cell receptor beta chains drawn from one sample of a study of cytomegalovirus exposure and HLA in healthy donors. Here immunoSEQ multiplex PCR was the method, and the copy in TCRdb shows in-frame clones only, minus some. The sample holds 110,000 or so clones, about 77% seen once. The sequenced material came from PBMCs. These receptors all come from a woman aged 25 to 39 in good health and CMV-seropositive. The CDR3 runs from the conserved cysteine through the conserved F or W. Fields, in order: V gene, CDR3 length, J gene, CDR3 protein.

V: TRBV27
length: 14
J: TRBJ1-2
CDR3: CASSMFRASYGYTF

V: TRBV9
length: 14
J: TRBJ2-1
CDR3: CASSVGLAVNEQFF

V: TRBV19
length: 15
J: TRBJ1-2
CDR3: CASRPTGDGDYGYTF

V: TRBV7-8
length: 13
J: TRBJ1-3
CDR3: CASSQVQGNTIYF

V: TRBV19
length: 14
J: TRBJ1-2
CDR3: CASYNQQGLSGYTF

V: TRBV7-2
length: 13
J: TRBJ2-1
CDR3: CASSPLGGNEQFF

V: TRBV9
length: 15
J: TRBJ2-5
CDR3: CASSAGQGAEETQYF

V: TRBV7-9
length: 16
J: TRBJ2-3
CDR3: CASSLGIAGGADTQYF

V: TRBV19
length: 13
J: TRBJ1-1
CDR3: CASSVSPTGWAFF

V: TRBV6-6
length: 14
J: TRBJ2-2
CDR3: CASSYTPGTGELFF

V: TRBV4-1
length: 16
J: TRBJ2-5
CDR3: CASSQGATITQETQYF

V: TRBV11-3
length: 16
J: TRBJ2-7
CDR3: CASSQVDRVSSYEQYF

V: TRBV27
length: 13
J: NA
CDR3: CASSFDSHYEQYF

V: TRBV19
length: 17
J: TRBJ1-4
CDR3: CASSALTGGWANEKLFF

V: TRBV5-5
length: 15
J: TRBJ2-7
CDR3: CASSLDWALSYEQYF

V: TRBV7-9
length: 17
J: TRBJ2-2
CDR3: CASSLAPNSRETGELFF

V: TRBV4-1
length: 16
J: TRBJ1-6
CDR3: CASSQDPGQFNSPLHF

V: TRBV5-1
length: 16
J: TRBJ2-3
CDR3: CASSRAGTGSTDTQYF